A single sample gave rise to the 15 T cell receptor beta chains below, sequenced in a study of T cells in Graves' hyperthyroidism and ophthalmopathy. There were TCR beta CDR3 regions amplified from RNA transcripts. The HTBI primer set was used in a first-round RT-PCR of the TCR CDR3. TCRdb called the multiplex PCR reads again in MiXCR, with one record for every CDR3 protein. The table records approximately 590,000 distinct CDR3 sequences, roughly 46% of them present only once. Specimen: peripheral blood or thyroid tissue (not recorded which). These TCRs come from a woman under 30 with Graves' hyperthyroidism.

The gene calls are TRBV11-1 and TRBJ1-1; 8 bases are a match to TRBD1. This CDR3 is built from 15 residues. CDR1 and CDR2 (germline): SGHAT, FQDESV (reference sequence). After removal of 0 bases from V and 5 bases from J, the junction contained 5 bases not matched to a gene. DNA of the CDR3: TGTGCCAGCAGCTTAGCCGGACAGGGTCAGACTGAAGCTTTCTTT. Its protein is CASSLAGQGQTEAFF. Full variable domain (outside the CDR3, taken from reference TRBV11-1 and TRBJ1-1): EAEVAQSPRYKITEKSQAVAFWCDPISGHATLYWYRQILGQGPELLVQFQDESVVDDSQLPKDRFSAERLKGVDSTLKIQPAELGDSAMYLCASSLAGQGQTEAFFGQGTRLTVV.

The V gene is TRBV24-1, the J gene TRBJ2-1, with TRBD2 matching over 11 bases. The CDR3 spans 17 residues. V gave up 0 bases and J gave up 3 bases; unmatched junction bases: 3. Germline V gene data show CDR1 as KGHDR and CDR2 as SFDVKD. The CDR3 DNA reads as TGTGCCACCAGTGATTTGACTAGCGGGGGAGGCTACAATGAGCAGTTCTTC. Translated: CATSDLTSGGGYNEQFF.

The chain links TRBV25-1 to TRBJ1-1; 8 bases map to TRBD1. V shed 5 bases, J shed 2 bases, and the junction held 10 bases outside the gene matches. The length of the CDR3 is 16 residues. Germline V gives CDR1 MGHDK, CDR2 SYGVNS. The CDR3 DNA reads as TGTGCCAGCAGTTACTCCCGCGGACAGGGCAACACTGAAGCTTTCTTT. This codes for CASSYSRGQGNTEAFF.

V gene TRBV20-1 combines with J gene TRBJ2-7; 9 bases fit TRBD2. Germline values: CDR1 DFQATT, CDR2 SNEGSKA (reference sequence). V was pared by 3 bases and J by 6 bases, with 6 bases of the junction left unmatched. The CDR3 extends over 13 amino acids. The chain's CDR3 is CSARDSGRGEQYF. The CDR3 DNA reads as TGCAGTGCTAGGGATAGCGGGAGAGGCGAGCAGTACTTC.

Points on this clonotype: A single base separates this from a much larger clone, so it may be a read error. V gene TRBV10-3 combines with J gene TRBJ2-7; TRBD1 is a possible D gene (5 bases). The germline V gene encodes CDR1 ENHRY and CDR2 SYGVKD. The CDR3 length is 15 residues. In DNA form, the CDR3 reads TGTGCCGTCAGTGTGGGGCAGGCGGCCTCCTACGAGCAGTACTTC. Its protein product is CAVSVGQAASYEQYF.

V usage is TRBV29-1 and J usage is TRBJ2-7, with D maybe TRBD2 (5 bases). Germline V CDR1 and CDR2: SQVTM, ANQGSEA. Trimming took 5 bases from V and 3 from J, leaving 14 bases between them. The CDR3 length is 13 residues. The CDR3 loop is CSVWVPGNYEQYF. The CDR3 DNA reads TGCAGCGTTTGGGTTCCGGGGAACTACGAGCAGTACTTC.

V is TRBV19 and J is TRBJ1-1; 7 bases map to TRBD1. V was pared by 5 bases and J by 1 base, with 4 bases of the junction left unmatched. The CDR3 totals 14 residues. Germline CDR1 LNHDA, CDR2 SQIVND (reference sequence). CDR3 bases: TGTGCCAGTAGTTTGTACAGGGGGAACACTGAAGCTTTCTTT. Its translation is CASSLYRGNTEAFF. Filled out from reference TRBV19 and TRBJ1-1, the complete variable domain reads DGGITQSPKYLFRKEGQNVTLSCEQNLNHDAMYWYRQDPGQGLRLIYYSQIVNDFQKGDIAEGYSVSREKKESFPLTVTSAQKNPTAFYLCASSLYRGNTEAFFGQGTRLTVV.

This clonotype was found many times. The genes are TRBV7-9 and TRBJ1-3; D is unclear. The germline V and J ends were trimmed by 2 bases and 2 bases, with 7 bases remaining between them. The CDR3 runs 14 residues. Germline values: CDR1 SEHNR, CDR2 FQNEAQ (reference sequence). Here the CDR3 DNA reads TGTGCCAGCAGCTTACTTAAGGCTGGAAACACCATATATTTT. Translated: CASSLLKAGNTIYF.

This chain uses TRBV15 with TRBJ1-6, with D maybe TRBD1 (5 bases). Germline values: CDR1 LNHNV, CDR2 YYDKDF (reference sequence). The length of the CDR3 is 13 residues. The CDR3 coding sequence is TGTGCTACCCAGCCTGGGGGTAATTCACCCCTCCACTTT. This translates into CATQPGGNSPLHF.

This clonotype was observed many times. J is TRBJ1-4 and V is TRBV5-1; no definite D call. This CDR3 has 13 amino acids. Trimming cost V 5 bases and J 6 bases, with 11 bases left between them. Germline V CDR1 and CDR2: SGHRS, YFSETQ. The CDR3 spells CASSEGVDEKLFF. CDR3 DNA sequence: TGCGCCAGCAGTGAGGGCGTGGATGAAAAACTGTTTTTT.

Notes on this clonotype: The final CDR3 position lacks the conserved phenylalanine or tryptophan, pointing to a likely read error. This chain joins TRBV7-9 and TRBJ1-5, with D unclear. The ends were cut back, 6 bases at V and 3 bases at J, with 12 bases in the middle. The CDR3 has 14 residues. Per germline, CDR1 SEHNR and CDR2 FQNEAQ (reference sequence). The CDR3 reads CASSGWESNQPQHL. The CDR3 DNA is TGTGCCAGCAGTGGGTGGGAATCCAATCAGCCCCAGCATTTA.

The chain links TRBV7-9 to TRBJ1-6; 8 nucleotides align to TRBD1. This CDR3 spans 13 amino acids. V was pared by 8 bases and J by 13 bases, with 10 bases of the junction left unmatched. Per the germline V gene, CDR1 is SEHNR and CDR2 is FQNEAQ (reference sequence). CDR3 loop: CASSYRGGEPLHF. The CDR3 DNA reads TGTGCCAGCTCCTACAGGGGGGGAGAGCCCCTCCACTTT.

This rearrangement joins TRBV20-1 to TRBJ2-6; 7 nucleotides match TRBD2. CDR1 DFQATT and CDR2 SNEGSKA come from the germline V gene (reference sequence). CDR3 length: 17 amino acids. The J segment lost 2 bases and the V segment lost 0 bases, leaving 7 bases of the junction unmatched. The CDR3 loop is CSARDRVAGAGANVLTF. In DNA, the CDR3 is TGCAGTGCTAGAGATCGGGTGGCGGGGGCTGGGGCCAACGTCCTGACTTTC.

Comments on this clonotype: This may be a read error: a much more frequent sequence differs by one nucleotide. The V and J genes are TRBV7-2 and TRBJ1-1; 7 bases map to TRBD1. This CDR3 has 14 residues. Germline V CDR1 and CDR2: SGHTA, FQGNSA. The CDR3 here is CASSSGGRITEALF. For the CDR3, the DNA is TGTGCCAGCAGCTCAGGGGGGCGGATCACTGAAGCTCTCTTT.

This clonotype has at least ten counts. J is TRBJ1-1 and V is TRBV19; 8 bases are shared with TRBD1. The CDR3 extends over 14 amino acids. The V and J ends lost 6 bases and 1 base, in that order; junction bases with no gene match: 4. Looked up from germline, CDR1 is LNHDA and CDR2 is SQIVND (reference sequence). CDR3 DNA sequence: TGTGCCAGTAGCGGGACAGGCGCGAACACTGAAGCTTTCTTT. It translates to CASSGTGANTEAFF.